The 31 T cell receptor beta chains presented below share a single source sample, sequenced in a study of shared clonotypes between healthy human individuals. Sequencing used immunoSEQ multiplex PCR; TCRdb keeps in-frame clones, though not all of them. The sample consists of around 1.9 million clones, around 95% of them appearing once. Positively selected for CCR7, the CD45RO-negative cells used as naive CD8 cells excluded terminally differentiated effector memory CD45RA+ cells. Source material: naive CD8+ T cells from PBMCs. The source is a man aged 18 to 30 in good health. Some clones in this sample may be carry-over from other donors' samples.

The CDR3 DNA reads TGTGCCAGCAGCTTACCCGGGCGGGGCTCTGGAAACACCATATATTTT. The encoded protein is CASSLPGRGSGNTIYF. The V gene is TRBV5-6, the J gene TRBJ1-3; D is unclear. Germline lookup yields CDR1 SGHDT and CDR2 YYEEEE. The CDR3 is 16 amino acids. The germline V and J ends were trimmed by 2 bases and 0 bases, with 12 bases remaining between them.

The V call is TRBV27, the J call TRBJ1-5; D might be TRBD1 (5 bases). Trimming pared 6 bases from V and 2 bases from J, leaving 20 bases between. The germline V gene has CDR1 MNHEY and CDR2 SMNVEV (reference sequence). The CDR3 is 17 residues long. The CDR3, as DNA: TGTGCCAGCAGCTTAAAGGGGCTAGGGTTGGGCAATCAGCCCCAGCATTTT. The encoded protein is CASSLKGLGLGNQPQHF.

The chain has TRBV27 and TRBJ1-4; 10 bases fit TRBD1. J gave up 11 bases and V 4 bases, and 4 bases lay outside the gene matches. Germline V gene data show CDR1 as MNHEY and CDR2 as SMNVEV (reference sequence). There are 13 residues in the CDR3. CDR3 region: CASSWDRGGKLFF. CDR3 nucleotide sequence: TGTGCCAGCAGTTGGGACAGGGGTGGGAAACTGTTTTTT.

The J gene is TRBJ2-7, the V gene TRBV7-5. TRBV7-5 is a pseudogene locus. The CDR3 runs 15 residues. The CDR3 reads CARSLVGGHRYEQYF. The CDR3 region has the DNA TGTGCCAGAAGCTTAGTTGGGGGGCATAGGTACGAGCAGTACTTC.

The gene calls are TRBV9 and TRBJ2-7, with D tentatively TRBD2 (6 bases). This CDR3 is 15 amino acids long. The germline V gene encodes CDR1 SGDLS and CDR2 YYNGEE. V lost 0 bases, J lost 4 bases, and 14 bases lay in between. CDR3 sequence: CASSVDGGTGYEQYF. The CDR3 bases are TGTGCCAGCAGCGTAGACGGCGGGACCGGATACGAGCAGTACTTC.

The V gene is TRBV27, the J gene TRBJ2-1; D may be TRBD2 (6 bases). Germline values: CDR1 MNHEY, CDR2 SMNVEV (reference sequence). This CDR3 contains 16 residues. V was trimmed by 5 bases and J by 4 bases, leaving 18 bases between them. CDR3 DNA sequence: TGTGCCAGCAGTCCGTCAACGGGGGAGCTTTACAATGAGCAGTTCTTC. It yields the protein CASSPSTGELYNEQFF.

With regard to this clone: Other DNA sequences in this sample translate to the same CDR3. The rearrangement uses TRBV19 and TRBJ1-1; D is unresolved. This CDR3 contains 12 residues. The V gene's germline CDR1 is LNHDA and CDR2 SQIVND (reference sequence). V was clipped by 3 bases and J by 2 bases, with 4 bases between them. CDR3 DNA sequence: TGTGCCAGTAGTATCCCTAACACTGAAGCTTTCTTT. This codes for CASSIPNTEAFF. The whole variable domain, remainder taken from reference TRBV19 and TRBJ1-1, is DGGITQSPKYLFRKEGQNVTLSCEQNLNHDAMYWYRQDPGQGLRLIYYSQIVNDFQKGDIAEGYSVSREKKESFPLTVTSAQKNPTAFYLCASSIPNTEAFFGQGTRLTVV.

This sequence joins TRBV27 and TRBJ2-4; no clear D gene. This CDR3 has 14 residues. Germline-derived CDR1 and CDR2 are MNHEY and SMNVEV (reference sequence). V shed 5 bases and J shed 0 bases, with 8 bases lying between them. CDR3 nucleotides: TGTGCCAGCAGTCCTAGGCTAGCCAAAAACATTCAGTACTTC. It codes for CASSPRLAKNIQYF.

J is TRBJ2-3 and V is TRBV28; 11 positions agree with TRBD2. The germline gives CDR1 MDHEN, CDR2 SYDVKM. Trimming cost V 2 bases and J 3 bases; bases outside gene matches: 10. CDR3 length equals 18 residues. The CDR3 spells CASSLRLTLAGVTDTQYF. The CDR3, as DNA: TGTGCCAGCAGTTTACGACTAACACTAGCGGGAGTGACAGATACGCAGTATTTT.

The chain recombines TRBV4-1 with TRBJ2-7; 10 bases match TRBD2. Germline CDR1 MGHRA, CDR2 YSYEKL. CDR3 length: 15 residues. V dropped 3 bases and J dropped 3; count of bases not matched to a gene: 5. Here the CDR3 DNA reads TGCGCCAGCAGCCATTCTTCTAGCGGGAGCTACGAGCAGTACTTC. Residues: CASSHSSSGSYEQYF.

This chain joins TRBV19 and TRBJ2-1, with unresolved D. The length of the CDR3 is 13 residues. CDR1 is LNHDA, CDR2 SQIVND, per germline (reference sequence). The V end was cut by 0 bases, the J end by 5 bases, with 5 bases between. Here the CDR3 reads CASSIDWNNEQFF. In DNA form, the CDR3 reads TGTGCCAGTAGTATAGACTGGAACAATGAGCAGTTCTTC.

This clone occurred once. This rearrangement joins TRBV6-6 to TRBJ2-7; the match to TRBD2 covers 10 bases. The CDR3 has 15 residues. Germline V gives CDR1 MNHNY, CDR2 SVGAGI (reference sequence). J lost 2 bases, V lost 6 bases, and 7 bases had no gene match. CDR3 in amino acids: CASRVAGGYPYEQYF. The CDR3 DNA follows: TGTGCCAGCAGAGTAGCGGGAGGATACCCCTACGAGCAGTACTTC.

This sequence joins TRBV27 and TRBJ1-2; 7 bases map to TRBD1. Germline V gene lookup returns CDR1 MNHEY and CDR2 SMNVEV (reference sequence). CDR3 length equals 16 residues. After removal of 6 bases from V and 1 base from J, the junction contained 11 bases not matched to a gene. The CDR3 loop reads CASSSYRDSLNYGYTF. CDR3 bases: TGTGCCAGCAGCTCCTACCGGGACAGTCTTAACTATGGCTACACCTTC.

The V and J genes are TRBV13 and TRBJ1-5, with 7 bases aligning to TRBD1. V was pared by 2 bases and J by 3 bases, with 10 bases of the junction left unmatched. The V gene's germline CDR1 is PRHDT and CDR2 FYEKMQ (reference sequence). The CDR3 has 17 amino acids. The DNA of the CDR3 is TGTGCCAGCAGCTTATGGTCATCAGGGGGAGTCAATCAGCCCCAGCATTTT. Residues: CASSLWSSGGVNQPQHF.

This clone was recorded once. The V and J genes are TRBV6-5 and TRBJ2-7; perhaps TRBD1 as D (5 bases). Trimming stripped 6 bases from V and 3 bases from J, with 12 bases between. The CDR3 consists of 13 residues. Per the germline V gene, CDR1 is MNHEY and CDR2 is SVGAGI. CDR3 loop: CASSKGQLYEQYF. The CDR3 DNA reads as TGTGCCAGCAGCAAGGGGCAACTCTACGAGCAGTACTTC.

The chain joins TRBV28 to TRBJ2-5; perhaps TRBD2 as D (5 bases). CDR3 length: 14 residues. The V gene's germline CDR1 is MDHEN and CDR2 SYDVKM. Deletions cut 3 bases from V and 7 bases from J, with 15 bases between. The CDR3 is CASSFSYPEGTQYF. CDR3 DNA: TGTGCCAGCAGTTTTTCCTACCCTGAGGGGACCCAGTACTTC.

The rearrangement uses TRBV28 and TRBJ1-2; TRBD1 matches 8 bases. Losses at the gene ends were 5 bases for V and 8 bases for J; bases not matched to a gene: 10. Germline lookup yields CDR1 MDHEN and CDR2 SYDVKM. The CDR3 runs 14 residues. The CDR3 nucleotides are TGTGCCAGCAGTCTCGACAGGGGATTGCGGGGCTACACCTTC. This gives the protein CASSLDRGLRGYTF.

To note about this clone: Germline is not matched at one junction end, which may reflect a read error. This chain links TRBV6-5 with TRBJ1-2; D may be TRBD1 (5 bases). Germline CDR1 is MNHEY and CDR2 is SVGAGI. The CDR3 has 13 residues. The CDR3 DNA reads TGCGCCAGCAGCGACCGGGACTTCTATGGCTACACCTTC. Protein: CASSDRDFYGYTF.

V is TRBV7-9 and J is TRBJ1-1; 7 bases are a match to TRBD1. The CDR3 sequence is 15 residues long. Germline values: CDR1 SEHNR, CDR2 FQNEAQ (reference sequence). The V gene end was trimmed by 6 bases and the J gene end by 6 bases; junction bases not matched to a gene: 13. The CDR3 DNA sequence: TGTGCCAGCAGAGTGGGGACAGAGGCGAGGGCTGAAGCTTTCTTT. Amino acids: CASRVGTEARAEAFF.

V and J are TRBV19 and TRBJ2-7; no firm D call. CDR1 is LNHDA and CDR2 is SQIVND in the germline V gene (reference sequence). The CDR3 is 15 amino acids. V lost 4 bases, J lost 0 bases, and 13 bases lay in between. CDR3 sequence: CASSKGRSSSYEQYF. The CDR3 DNA reads TGTGCCAGTAGTAAGGGCAGGTCAAGCTCCTACGAGCAGTACTTC.

The chain uses TRBV7-9 and TRBJ2-1; perhaps TRBD2 as D (6 bases). Trimming took off 1 base at V and 5 bases at J, with 18 bases between the two ends. This CDR3 region has 17 residues. Germline loops: CDR1 SEHNR, CDR2 FQNEAQ (reference sequence). CDR3 in amino acids: CASSLGKRGGVNNEQFF. CDR3 nucleotides: TGTGCCAGCAGCTTAGGGAAGAGGGGAGGTGTAAACAATGAGCAGTTCTTC.

V is TRBV9 and J is TRBJ2-2; D remains unclear. The CDR3 is 14 amino acids. Germline CDR1 and CDR2: SGDLS and YYNGEE. Trimming shortened V by 2 bases and J by 6 bases, and 11 bases separated the two germline ends. CDR3 in amino acids: CASSVWSDAGELFF. The CDR3 nucleotides are TGTGCCAGCAGCGTGTGGAGTGACGCCGGGGAGCTGTTTTTT.

This clone turned up a few times. CDR3 DNA sequence: TGTGCCAGCAGCCCCCGGATTACCGGGGAGCTGTTTTTT. Translating gives CASSPRITGELFF. The chain has TRBV5-4 and TRBJ2-2; D is uncertain. V was trimmed by 4 bases and J by 5 bases, leaving 9 bases between them. Per germline, CDR1 SGHNT and CDR2 YYREEE (reference sequence). This CDR3 contains 13 residues.

For this clone: Different DNA sequences within this sample yield the same CDR3. The rearrangement links TRBV19 to TRBJ1-1, with D uncertain. Per the germline V gene, CDR1 is LNHDA and CDR2 is SQIVND (reference sequence). The CDR3 has 13 amino acids. Trimming stripped 0 bases from V and 5 bases from J, with 7 bases between. The CDR3 DNA is TGTGCCAGTAGTATAGATGGTGAGACTGAAGCTTTCTTT. Protein sequence: CASSIDGETEAFF. The complete variable domain, with remaining parts taken from reference TRBV19 and TRBJ1-1, reads DGGITQSPKYLFRKEGQNVTLSCEQNLNHDAMYWYRQDPGQGLRLIYYSQIVNDFQKGDIAEGYSVSREKKESFPLTVTSAQKNPTAFYLCASSIDGETEAFFGQGTRLTVV.

The V call is TRBV6-5, the J call TRBJ1-6; no reliable D call. The CDR3 extends over 14 amino acids. In germline, CDR1 is MNHEY, CDR2 SVGAGI. Trimming left V 2 bases short and J 7 bases short, with 9 bases between. For the CDR3, the DNA is TGTGCCAGCAGTTACCGAGTCTTCAATTCACCCCTCCACTTT. Amino acid sequence: CASSYRVFNSPLHF.

The chain links TRBV7-8 to TRBJ2-7; 11 bases fit TRBD1. Germline trimming cut 3 bases from V and 6 bases from J; bases unmatched to any gene: 4. Germline CDR1 reads SGHVS; CDR2 reads FQNEAQ. The CDR3 contains 14 residues. CDR3 loop: CASSFGDRGAEQYF. CDR3 DNA sequence: TGTGCCAGCAGCTTCGGGGACAGGGGGGCCGAGCAGTACTTC.

The chain recombines TRBV9 with TRBJ2-1, with D possibly matching TRBD2 (7 bases). Trimming cost V 1 base and J 5 bases, with 13 bases left between them. CDR3 size: 15 residues. The germline gives CDR1 SGDLS, CDR2 YYNGEE. The CDR3 loop is CASSVRGGINNEQFF. In DNA form, the CDR3 reads TGTGCCAGCAGCGTAAGGGGGGGTATAAACAATGAGCAGTTCTTC.

The gene calls are TRBV28 and TRBJ2-7, with D perhaps assigned TRBD1 or TRBD2 (5 bases each). V was cut by 5 bases and J by 5 bases, with 19 bases left in between. From germline, CDR1 is MDHEN and CDR2 SYDVKM. CDR3 length: 15 residues. CDR3: CASSLQGSGAHEQYF. CDR3 coding DNA: TGTGCCAGCAGTCTCCAGGGTTCCGGGGCCCACGAGCAGTACTTC.

The V gene is TRBV15, the J gene TRBJ1-1, with D tentatively TRBD1 (5 bases). From germline, CDR1 is LNHNV and CDR2 YYDKDF (reference sequence). The CDR3 spans 14 residues. The V gene lost 5 bases and the J gene lost 4 bases, with 14 bases spanning the gap. The CDR3 region is CATSDRWRGTEAFF. Written as DNA, the CDR3 is TGTGCCACCAGCGATCGATGGAGGGGCACTGAAGCTTTCTTT. The whole variable domain, remainder taken from reference TRBV15 and TRBJ1-1, is DAMVIQNPRYQVTQFGKPVTLSCSQTLNHNVMYWYQQKSSQAPKLLFHYYDKDFNNEADTPDNFQSRRPNTSFCFLDIRSPGLGDTAMYLCATSDRWRGTEAFFGQGTRLTVV.

The genes are TRBV6-6 and TRBJ1-4, with unresolved D. The germline V gene has CDR1 MNHNY and CDR2 SVGAGI (reference sequence). This CDR3 spans 15 amino acids. V lost 7 bases and J 7 bases, leaving 19 bases between the germline ends. CDR3 residues: CASTKGPSLGEKLFF. For the CDR3, the DNA is TGTGCCAGCACCAAAGGACCGTCCTTGGGTGAAAAACTGTTTTTT.

The chain's CDR3 is CASSLLIEGAQGTEAFF. The CDR3 nucleotides read TGTGCCAGCAGCTTACTGATCGAAGGGGCGCAGGGCACTGAAGCTTTCTTT. The rearrangement joins TRBV7-8 to TRBJ1-1; D is possibly TRBD1 (5 bases). The V end lost 2 bases, the J end lost 4 bases, and 20 bases lay between the germline ends. Germline CDR1 is SGHVS and CDR2 is FQNEAQ. This CDR3 region has 17 residues.